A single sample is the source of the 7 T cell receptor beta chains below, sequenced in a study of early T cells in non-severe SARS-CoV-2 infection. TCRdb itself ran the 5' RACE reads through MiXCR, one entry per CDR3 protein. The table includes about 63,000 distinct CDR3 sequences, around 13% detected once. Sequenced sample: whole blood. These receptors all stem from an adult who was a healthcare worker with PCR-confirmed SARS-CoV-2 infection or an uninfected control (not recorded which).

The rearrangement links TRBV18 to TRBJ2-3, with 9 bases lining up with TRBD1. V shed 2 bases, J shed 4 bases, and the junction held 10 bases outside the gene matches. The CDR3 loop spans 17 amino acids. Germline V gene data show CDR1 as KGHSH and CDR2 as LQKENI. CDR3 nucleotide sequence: TGTGCCAGCTCACCAAAGGGGACAGGGCCCTTCGCAGATACGCAGTATTTT. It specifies CASSPKGTGPFADTQYF. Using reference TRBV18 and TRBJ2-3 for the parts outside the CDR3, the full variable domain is NAGVMQNPRHLVRRRGQEARLRCSPMKGHSHVYWYRQLPEEGLKFMVYLQKENIIDESGMPKERFSAEFPKEGPSILRIQQVVRGDSAAYFCASSPKGTGPFADTQYFGPGTRLTVL.

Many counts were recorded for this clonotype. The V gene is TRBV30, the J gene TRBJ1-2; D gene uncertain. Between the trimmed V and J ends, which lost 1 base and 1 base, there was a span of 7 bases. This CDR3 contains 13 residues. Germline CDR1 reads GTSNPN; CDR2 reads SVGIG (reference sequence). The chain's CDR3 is CAWSASSNYGYTF. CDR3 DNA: TGTGCCTGGAGTGCGTCGAGTAACTATGGCTACACCTTC. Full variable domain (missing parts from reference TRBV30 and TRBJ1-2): SQTIHQWPATLVQPVGSPLSLECTVEGTSNPNLYWYRQAAGRGLQLLFYSVGIGQISSEVPQNLSASRPQDRQFILSSKKLLLSDSGFYLCAWSASSNYGYTFGSGTRLTVV.

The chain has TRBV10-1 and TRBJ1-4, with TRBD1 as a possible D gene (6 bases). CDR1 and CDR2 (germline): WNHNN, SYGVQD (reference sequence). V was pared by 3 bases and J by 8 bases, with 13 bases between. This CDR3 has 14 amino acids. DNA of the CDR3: TGCGCCAGCAGTGATCAACAGGGTTACGAAAAACTGTTTTTT. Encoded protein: CASSDQQGYEKLFF.

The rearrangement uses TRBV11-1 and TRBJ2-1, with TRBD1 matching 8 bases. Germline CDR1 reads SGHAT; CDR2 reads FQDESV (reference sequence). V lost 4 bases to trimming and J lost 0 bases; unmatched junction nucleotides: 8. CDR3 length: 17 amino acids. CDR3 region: CASSYQTGQGSYNEQFF. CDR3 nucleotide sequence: TGTGCCAGCAGCTACCAGACCGGACAGGGCTCCTACAATGAGCAGTTCTTC.

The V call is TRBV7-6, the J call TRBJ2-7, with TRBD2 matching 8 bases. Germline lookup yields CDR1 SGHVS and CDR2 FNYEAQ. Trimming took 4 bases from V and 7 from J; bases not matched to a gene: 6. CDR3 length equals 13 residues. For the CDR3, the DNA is TGTGCCAGCAGCTCCGGACTAGCAGGAGAGCAGTACTTC. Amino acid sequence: CASSSGLAGEQYF.

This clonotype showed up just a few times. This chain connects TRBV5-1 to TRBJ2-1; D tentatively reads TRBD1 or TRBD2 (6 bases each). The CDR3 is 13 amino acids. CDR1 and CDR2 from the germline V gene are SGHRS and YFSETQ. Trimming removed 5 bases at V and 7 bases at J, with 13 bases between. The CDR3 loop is CASSRGAMNEQFF. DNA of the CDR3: TGCGCCAGCAGTAGGGGGGCGATGAATGAGCAGTTCTTC.

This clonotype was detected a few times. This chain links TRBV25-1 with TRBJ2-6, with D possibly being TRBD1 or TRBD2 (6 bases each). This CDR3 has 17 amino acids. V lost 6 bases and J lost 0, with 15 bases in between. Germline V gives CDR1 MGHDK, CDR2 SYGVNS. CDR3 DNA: TGTGCCAGCAGGGGGGGCTCTTACCTCTCTGGGGCCAACGTCCTGACTTTC. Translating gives CASRGGSYLSGANVLTF.